The 31 T cell receptor beta chains below come from one sample, sequenced in a study of radiation and T cells in renal cell carcinoma. The table came from immunoSEQ multiplex PCR; TCRdb's copy has only in-frame clones and leaves some out. The sample comprises about 40,000 clones, 82% of which are singletons, and 25% to 35% rests with the top ten. Time point indicated: blood 4 weeks post-SBRT, at nephrectomy. The sample's treatment: 15 Gy SBRT to primary tumor, nephrectomy 4 weeks later. Specimen: blood, collected from a patient whose treatment included radiotherapy and nephrectomy. Source of these receptors: a woman in her seventies with renal cell carcinoma.

The rearrangement links TRBV19 to TRBJ2-6, with 7 bases identical to TRBD1. This CDR3 region has 15 residues. V lost 4 bases to trimming and J lost 3 bases; unmatched junction nucleotides: 3. CDR1 is LNHDA and CDR2 is SQIVND in the germline V gene (reference sequence). The CDR3 sequence: CASSNRGSGANVLTF. The CDR3, as DNA: TGTGCCAGTAGTAACAGGGGAAGTGGGGCCAACGTCCTGACTTTC.

The table lists this clone with a count of one. The chain uses TRBV10-2 and TRBJ2-5; D gene unclear. The germline V gene has CDR1 WSHSY and CDR2 SAAADI. V was shortened by 6 bases and J by 2 bases, with 10 bases between the two germline ends. The CDR3 runs 13 residues. CDR3 sequence (DNA): TGCGCCAGCAGGGCGTCAATTCAAGAGACCCAGTACTTC. Amino acids: CASRASIQETQYF.

The chain is built from TRBV9 and TRBJ2-3; D perhaps matches TRBD2 (5 bases). This CDR3 has 14 residues. CDR1 is SGDLS and CDR2 is YYNGEE in the germline V gene. Trimming removed 0 bases from V and 5 bases from J, with 10 bases in between. This CDR3 is CASSVDGIVDTQYF. The CDR3 DNA follows: TGTGCCAGCAGCGTAGACGGGATAGTAGATACGCAGTATTTT.

The chain recombines TRBV4-1 with TRBJ1-2; a possible D gene is TRBD1 (6 bases). Trimming shortened V by 3 bases and J by 8 bases, and 19 bases separated the two germline ends. The germline CDR1 and CDR2 sequences are MGHRA and YSYEKL. The CDR3 has 15 amino acids. CDR3 in DNA: TGCGCCAGCAGCCACCCACAGGGTTACGGATCGGGCTACACCTTC. This gives the protein CASSHPQGYGSGYTF.

V and J are TRBV30 and TRBJ1-4; possible D gene TRBD1, 6 bases. Between the trimmed V and J ends, which lost 6 bases and 2 bases, there was a span of 10 bases. This CDR3 is built from 13 residues. Germline V CDR1 and CDR2: GTSNPN, SVGIG (reference sequence). The CDR3 spells CACRDRTNEKLFF. The CDR3 region has the DNA TGTGCCTGTAGAGACAGGACTAATGAAAAACTGTTTTTT.

This sequence joins TRBV5-4 and TRBJ1-6, with D unresolved. V dropped 4 bases and J dropped 1 base, with 12 bases sitting between them. Per the germline V gene, CDR1 is SGHNT and CDR2 is YYREEE (reference sequence). The CDR3 runs to 16 residues. The CDR3 is CASSPSVGSYNSPLHF. CDR3 nucleotide sequence: TGTGCCAGCAGCCCGAGTGTCGGGTCCTATAATTCACCCCTCCACTTT.

This chain joins TRBV15 and TRBJ2-7; D may be TRBD2 (5 bases). Germline V CDR1 and CDR2: LNHNV, YYDKDF (reference sequence). The V gene lost 0 bases and the J gene lost 6 bases, with 12 bases spanning the gap. This CDR3 has 14 residues. The CDR3 region has the DNA TGTGCCACCAGCAGAGACCAGAAAAGCGGCGAGCAGTACTTC. Residues: CATSRDQKSGEQYF.

This clone appeared a few times. This sequence joins TRBV4-3 and TRBJ2-1, with a weak D call TRBD2 (6 bases). The CDR3 runs to 14 residues. The germline CDR1 and CDR2 sequences are LGHNA and YSLEER. Trimming left V 0 bases short and J 10 bases short, with 13 bases between. CDR3 residues: CASSQDEAGREQFF. CDR3 in DNA: TGCGCCAGCAGCCAAGATGAGGCAGGGAGGGAGCAGTTCTTC.

The count of this clone is one. V gene TRBV25-1 combines with J gene TRBJ1-2; no reliable D call. Trimming took 2 bases from V and 5 from J, leaving 3 bases between them. CDR3 length: 11 amino acids. Germline-derived CDR1 and CDR2 are MGHDK and SYGVNS. This chain's CDR3 is CASSELYGYTF. In DNA form, the CDR3 reads TGTGCCAGCAGTGAACTGTATGGCTACACCTTC.

The rearrangement uses TRBV4-1 and TRBJ2-7; D is possibly TRBD2 (5 bases). Trimming shortened V by 5 bases and J by 1 base, and 9 bases separated the two germline ends. The CDR3 is made up of 13 amino acids. The germline gives CDR1 MGHRA, CDR2 YSYEKL. The CDR3 region is CASSYGESYEQYF. CDR3 nucleotide sequence: TGCGCCAGCAGCTACGGGGAGTCCTACGAGCAGTACTTC.

This chain links TRBV5-1 with TRBJ1-6; D remains unclear. The CDR3 runs 15 residues. Germline assignment: CDR1 SGHRS and CDR2 YFSETQ. V lost 0 bases and J 8 bases, leaving 12 bases between the germline ends. CDR3 sequence reads: CASSLAPSGDSPLHF. CDR3 in DNA: TGCGCCAGCAGCTTGGCACCGAGTGGGGATTCACCCCTCCACTTT.

The chain couples TRBV9 to TRBJ1-1, with a tentative D call TRBD1 (6 bases). The germline V gene encodes CDR1 SGDLS and CDR2 YYNGEE. The V end was cut by 5 bases, the J end by 1 base, with 12 bases between. The CDR3 extends over 14 amino acids. The CDR3 loop reads CASRGGSGNTEAFF. The DNA for the CDR3 is TGTGCCAGCAGGGGGGGCTCCGGGAACACTGAAGCTTTCTTT.

The chain employs TRBV10-3 and TRBJ1-1; D perhaps matches TRBD1 (5 bases). Trimming removed 10 bases from V and 1 base from J, with 7 bases in between. This CDR3 is built from 11 residues. CDR1 ENHRY and CDR2 SYGVKD come from the germline V gene. This CDR3 reads CASQGNTEAFF. The CDR3 DNA reads TGTGCCAGCCAGGGGAACACTGAAGCTTTCTTT.

The rearrangement joins TRBV6-5 to TRBJ1-2, with 9 positions matching TRBD1. CDR3 size: 14 residues. Per germline, CDR1 MNHEY and CDR2 SVGAGI. J gave up 8 bases and V 5 bases, and 9 bases lay outside the gene matches. CDR3 region: CASSLLGQGIGYTF. The DNA for the CDR3 is TGTGCCAGCAGTCTACTGGGACAGGGTATCGGCTACACCTTC.

This chain links TRBV5-5 with TRBJ1-4; D perhaps matches TRBD1 (5 bases). The CDR3 runs 15 residues. The germline V gene has CDR1 SGHKS and CDR2 YYEKEE (reference sequence). The V end was cut by 4 bases, the J end by 4 bases, with 14 bases between. CDR3 nucleotide sequence: TGTGCCAGCAGCACTTCCCAGGGTAGTAATGAAAAACTGTTTTTT. Translation: CASSTSQGSNEKLFF. The full variable domain, rest sourced from reference TRBV5-5 and TRBJ1-4, is DAGVTQSPTHLIKTRGQQVTLRCSPISGHKSVSWYQQVLGQGPQFIFQYYEKEERGRGNFPDRFSARQFPNYSSELNVNALLLGDSALYLCASSTSQGSNEKLFFGSGTQLSVL.

The gene calls are TRBV19 and TRBJ2-2; the match to TRBD2 covers 8 bases. The CDR3 loop spans 15 amino acids. The V gene end was trimmed by 6 bases and the J gene end by 1 base; junction bases not matched to a gene: 4. CDR1 is LNHDA, CDR2 SQIVND, per germline (reference sequence). CDR3 loop: CASRGLAGNTGELFF. Written as DNA, the CDR3 is TGTGCCAGTAGGGGGCTAGCGGGGAACACCGGGGAGCTGTTTTTT.

V usage is TRBV6-1 and J usage is TRBJ2-7; 9 nucleotides agree with TRBD1. Trimming at V came to 1 base and at J to 3 bases, leaving 4 bases not matched to a gene. CDR3 length: 15 residues. From germline, CDR1 is MNHNS and CDR2 SASEGT. The CDR3 DNA reads TGTGCCAGCAGTGAAGTTGGGACAGGGTACTACGAGCAGTACTTC. Protein: CASSEVGTGYYEQYF.

The V call is TRBV4-2, the J call TRBJ2-3; TRBD2 matches at 7 bases. V lost 4 bases and J lost 6; bases outside the gene matches: 13. The germline V gene has CDR1 LGHNA and CDR2 YNFKEQ. CDR3 length: 16 amino acids. The CDR3 DNA reads TGTGCCAGCAGCCTTATCGGGGGGAGCCGGTGGGATACGCAGTATTTT. It encodes CASSLIGGSRWDTQYF.

The gene calls are TRBV7-9 and TRBJ2-3; 13 bases agree with TRBD2. The CDR3 totals 16 residues. CDR1 and CDR2 (germline): SEHNR, FQNEAQ (reference sequence). The trim removed 1 base at V and 5 bases at J, leaving 3 bases unmatched. This CDR3 is CASSLEGLAGRDTQYF. The CDR3 DNA reads TGTGCCAGCAGCTTAGAGGGACTAGCGGGGAGAGATACGCAGTATTTT. The complete variable domain, with remaining parts taken from reference TRBV7-9 and TRBJ2-3, reads DTGVSQNPRHKITKRGQNVTFRCDPISEHNRLYWYRQTLGQGPEFLTYFQNEAQLEKSRLLSDRFSAERPKGSFSTLEIQRTEQGDSAMYLCASSLEGLAGRDTQYFGPGTRLTVL.

This sequence joins TRBV7-2 and TRBJ2-6, with unresolved D. Per germline, CDR1 SGHTA and CDR2 FQGNSA. This CDR3 comprises 17 residues. V was cut by 2 bases and J by 0 bases, with 11 bases left in between. The CDR3 nucleotides are TGTGCCAGCAGCTTAAACTTAAGGGCCTCTGGGGCCAACGTCCTGACTTTC. Encoded protein: CASSLNLRASGANVLTF.

The V call is TRBV6-5, the J call TRBJ2-1; D gene unclear. The length of the CDR3 is 13 residues. V lost 0 bases to trimming and J lost 4 bases, with 4 bases between them. The germline CDR1 and CDR2 sequences are MNHEY and SVGAGI. The CDR3 is CASSYSPYNEQFF. The CDR3 nucleotides are TGTGCCAGCAGTTACTCCCCGTACAATGAGCAGTTCTTC.

The rearrangement joins TRBV19 to TRBJ1-2; D might be TRBD1 (6 bases). The V end lost 7 bases, the J end lost 8 bases, and 14 bases lay between the germline ends. Germline lookup yields CDR1 LNHDA and CDR2 SQIVND (reference sequence). CDR3 size: 12 residues. The CDR3 nucleotides read TGTGCCAGTAAAGGGCAGGGGATGGGCTACACCTTC. This codes for CASKGQGMGYTF.

This rearrangement joins TRBV5-3 to TRBJ1-4; weak D call: TRBD1 (6 bases). TRBV5-3 is flagged as an ORF with uncertain function. V dropped 5 bases and J dropped 8 bases, with 16 bases sitting between them. This CDR3 spans 14 amino acids. The CDR3 bases are TGTGCCAGAAGACCTGGACAGTTAGGCGAAAAACTGTTTTTT. Translating gives CARRPGQLGEKLFF.

V usage is TRBV7-9 and J usage is TRBJ1-4, with D perhaps matching TRBD1 (6 bases). The CDR3 consists of 13 residues. CDR1 SEHNR and CDR2 FQNEAQ come from the germline V gene (reference sequence). The V and J ends lost 8 bases and 8 bases respectively, with 15 bases between them. The CDR3 sequence: CASEGDRNEKLFF. As DNA, the CDR3 is TGTGCCAGCGAGGGGGATAGGAACGAAAAACTGTTTTTT.

This clone showed up just a few times. This chain connects TRBV27 to TRBJ1-1; tentatively, D is TRBD1 (5 bases). Trimming removed 3 bases from V and 1 base from J, with 12 bases in between. Germline values: CDR1 MNHEY, CDR2 SMNVEV (reference sequence). This CDR3 has 15 amino acids. The CDR3 loop reads CASSFGAGWNTEAFF. The CDR3 DNA sequence: TGTGCCAGCAGTTTTGGAGCAGGGTGGAACACTGAAGCTTTCTTT.

The chain recombines TRBV10-1 with TRBJ2-2; TRBD2 aligns across 9 bases. This CDR3 has 18 residues. The V gene end was trimmed by 0 bases and the J gene end by 4 bases; junction bases not matched to a gene: 9. Germline CDR1 is WNHNN and CDR2 is SYGVQD (reference sequence). The CDR3 DNA reads TGCGCCAGCAGTGAGTCGAAGGCTAGCGGGGACCCCACCGGGGAGCTGTTTTTT. This gives the protein CASSESKASGDPTGELFF.

The chain links TRBV7-6 to TRBJ2-3; TRBD2 aligns across 9 bases. The CDR3 has 16 residues. J gave up 2 bases and V 2 bases, and 5 bases lay outside the gene matches. Per germline, CDR1 SGHVS and CDR2 FNYEAQ. CDR3 DNA sequence: TGTGCCAGCAGCTTACCGGCTAGCGGGGACACAGATACGCAGTATTTT. Residues: CASSLPASGDTDTQYF.

V is TRBV11-3 and J is TRBJ2-3; TRBD1 matches at 7 bases. There are 15 residues in the CDR3. After removal of 5 bases from V and 1 base from J, the junction contained 6 bases not matched to a gene. CDR1 and CDR2 from the germline V gene are SGHNT and YENEEA. The CDR3 is CASSLNGQGTDTQYF. DNA for the CDR3: TGTGCCAGCAGCCTAAACGGACAGGGCACAGATACGCAGTATTTT.

The chain joins TRBV18 to TRBJ2-3; tentatively, D is TRBD1 (5 bases). The germline V gene has CDR1 KGHSH and CDR2 LQKENI. V was cut by 3 bases and J by 3 bases, with 16 bases left in between. This CDR3 has 16 amino acids. CDR3 coding DNA: TGTGCCAGCTCACCGCCCAGGGATAGTAGGACAGATACGCAGTATTTT. Translated, it gives CASSPPRDSRTDTQYF.

The chain employs TRBV6-1 and TRBJ2-5; tentative D call: TRBD1 (6 bases). CDR1 MNHNS and CDR2 SASEGT come from the germline V gene. The CDR3 runs 13 residues. Between the trimmed V and J ends, which lost 6 bases and 4 bases, there was a span of 12 bases. The CDR3 here is CASSNRARETQYF. The CDR3 nucleotides read TGTGCCAGCAGCAACAGGGCGCGAGAGACCCAGTACTTC.

The genes are TRBV7-2 and TRBJ2-5, with 12 bases matching TRBD2. The CDR3 loop spans 18 amino acids. V trimming: 2 bases; J trimming: 1 base; junction bases outside the gene matches: 8. Germline V gene sequence: CDR1 SGHTA, CDR2 FQGNSA. The CDR3 region has the DNA TGTGCCAGCAGCTTAAGACTAGCGGGAGCCCCACTCCAAGAGACCCAGTACTTC. This gives the protein CASSLRLAGAPLQETQYF. Full variable domain (missing parts from reference TRBV7-2 and TRBJ2-5): GAGVSQSPSNKVTEKGKDVELRCDPISGHTALYWYRQSLGQGLEFLIYFQGNSAPDKSGLPSDRFSAERTGGSVSTLTIQRTQQEDSAVYLCASSLRLAGAPLQETQYFGPGTRLLVL.